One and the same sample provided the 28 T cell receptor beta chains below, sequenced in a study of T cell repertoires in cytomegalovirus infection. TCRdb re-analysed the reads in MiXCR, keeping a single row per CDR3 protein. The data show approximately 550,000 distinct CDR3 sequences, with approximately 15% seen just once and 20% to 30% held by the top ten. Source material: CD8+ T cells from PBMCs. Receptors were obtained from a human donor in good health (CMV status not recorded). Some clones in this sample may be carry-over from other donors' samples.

CDR3 DNA: TGTGCCAGCTTGGAGGGAATGAACACTGAAGCTTTCTTT. Translating it yields CASLEGMNTEAFF. The chain carries TRBV2 and TRBJ1-1; D ambiguous. The CDR3 is 13 residues long. Germline CDR1 is SNHLY and CDR2 is FYNNEI. The V end lost 8 bases, the J end lost 0 bases, and 10 bases lay between the germline ends. Full variable domain (missing parts from reference TRBV2 and TRBJ1-1): EPEVTQTPSHQVTQMGQEVILRCVPISNHLYFYWYRQILGQKVEFLVSFYNNEISEKSEIFDDQFSVERPDGSNFTLKIRSTKLEDSAMYFCASLEGMNTEAFFGQGTRLTVV.

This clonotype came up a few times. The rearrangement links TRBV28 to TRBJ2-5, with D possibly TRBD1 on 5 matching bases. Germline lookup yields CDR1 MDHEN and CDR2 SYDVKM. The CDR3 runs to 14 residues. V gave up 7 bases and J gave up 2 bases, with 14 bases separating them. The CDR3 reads CASTSFRDQETQYF. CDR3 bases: TGTGCCAGCACCTCATTCAGGGATCAAGAGACCCAGTACTTC. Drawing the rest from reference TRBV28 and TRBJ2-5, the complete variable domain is DVKVTQSSRYLVKRTGEKVFLECVQDMDHENMFWYRQDPGLGLRLIYFSYDVKMKEKGDIPEGYSVSREKKERFSLILESASTNQTSMYLCASTSFRDQETQYFGPGTRLLVL.

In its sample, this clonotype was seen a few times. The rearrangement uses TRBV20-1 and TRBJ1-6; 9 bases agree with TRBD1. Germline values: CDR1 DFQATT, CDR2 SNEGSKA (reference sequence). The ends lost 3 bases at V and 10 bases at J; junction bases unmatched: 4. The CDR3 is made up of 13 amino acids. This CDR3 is CSASDRGKSPLHF. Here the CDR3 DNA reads TGCAGTGCTAGCGACAGGGGGAAATCACCCCTCCACTTT.

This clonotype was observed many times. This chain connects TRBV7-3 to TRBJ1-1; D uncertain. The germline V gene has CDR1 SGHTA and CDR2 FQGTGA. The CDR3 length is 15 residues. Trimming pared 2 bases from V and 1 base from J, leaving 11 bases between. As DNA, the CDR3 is TGTGCCAGCAGCTTATCTCCGGAGCGGAACACTGAAGCTTTCTTT. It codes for CASSLSPERNTEAFF.

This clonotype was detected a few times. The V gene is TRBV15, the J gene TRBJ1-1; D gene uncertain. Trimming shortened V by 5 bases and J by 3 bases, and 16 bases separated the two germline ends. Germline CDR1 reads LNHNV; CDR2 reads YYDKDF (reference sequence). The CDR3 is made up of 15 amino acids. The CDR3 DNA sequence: TGTGCCACCAGCTCTTCCAGACTCGAGTACACTGAAGCTTTCTTT. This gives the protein CATSSSRLEYTEAFF.

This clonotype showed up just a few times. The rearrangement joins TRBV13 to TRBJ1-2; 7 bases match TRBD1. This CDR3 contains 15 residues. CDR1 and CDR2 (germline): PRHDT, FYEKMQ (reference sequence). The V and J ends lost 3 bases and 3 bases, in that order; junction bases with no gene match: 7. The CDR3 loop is CASSLGGGLYYGYTF. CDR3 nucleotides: TGTGCCAGCAGCTTGGGAGGGGGCCTCTACTATGGCTACACCTTC. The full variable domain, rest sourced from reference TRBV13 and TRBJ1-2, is AAGVIQSPRHLIKEKRETATLKCYPIPRHDTVYWYQQGPGQDPQFLISFYEKMQSDKGSIPDRFSAQQFSDYHSELNMSSLELGDSALYFCASSLGGGLYYGYTFGSGTRLTVV.

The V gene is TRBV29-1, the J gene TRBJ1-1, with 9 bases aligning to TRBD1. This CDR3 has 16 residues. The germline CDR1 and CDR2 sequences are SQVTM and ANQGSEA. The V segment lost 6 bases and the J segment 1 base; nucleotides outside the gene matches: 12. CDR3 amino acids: CSVTGTGMKGNTEAFF. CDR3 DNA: TGCAGCGTCACCGGGACAGGGATGAAGGGGAACACTGAAGCTTTCTTT.

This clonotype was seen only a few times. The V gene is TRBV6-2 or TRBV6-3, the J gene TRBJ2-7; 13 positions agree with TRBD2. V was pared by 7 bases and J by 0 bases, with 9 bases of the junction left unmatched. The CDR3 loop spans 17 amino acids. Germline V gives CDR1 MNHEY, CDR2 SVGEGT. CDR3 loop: CASKGLAGPYFSYEQYF. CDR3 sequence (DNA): TGTGCCAGCAAGGGACTAGCGGGGCCCTATTTCTCCTACGAGCAGTACTTC.

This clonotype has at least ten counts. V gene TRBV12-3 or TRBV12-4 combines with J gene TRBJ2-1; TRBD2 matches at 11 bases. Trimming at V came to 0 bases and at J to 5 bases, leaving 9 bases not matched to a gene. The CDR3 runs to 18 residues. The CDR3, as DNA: TGTGCCAGCAGTTTAGCCATATTACTAGCGGGAGCCAACAATGAGCAGTTCTTC. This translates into CASSLAILLAGANNEQFF.

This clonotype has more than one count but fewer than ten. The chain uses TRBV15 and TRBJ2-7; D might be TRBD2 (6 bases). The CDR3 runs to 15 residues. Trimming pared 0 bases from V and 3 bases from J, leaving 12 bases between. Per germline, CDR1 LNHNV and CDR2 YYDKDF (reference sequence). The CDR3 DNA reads TGTGCCACCAGCAGAGATCGGGGACTGGGCTACGAGCAGTACTTC. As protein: CATSRDRGLGYEQYF.

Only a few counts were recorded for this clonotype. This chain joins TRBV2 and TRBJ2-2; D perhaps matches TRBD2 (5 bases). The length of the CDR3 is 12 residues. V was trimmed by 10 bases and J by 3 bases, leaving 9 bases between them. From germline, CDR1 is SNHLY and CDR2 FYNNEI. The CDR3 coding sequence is TGTGCCACGAAGGAGGACACCGGGGAGCTGTTTTTT. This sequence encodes CATKEDTGELFF.

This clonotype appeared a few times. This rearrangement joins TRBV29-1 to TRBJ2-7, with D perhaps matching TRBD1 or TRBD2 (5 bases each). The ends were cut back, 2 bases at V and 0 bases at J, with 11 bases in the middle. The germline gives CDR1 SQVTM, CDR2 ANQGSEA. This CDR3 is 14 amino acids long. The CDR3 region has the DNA TGCAGCGTTGAACTGCCAGGGAGCTCCTACGAGCAGTACTTC. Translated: CSVELPGSSYEQYF.

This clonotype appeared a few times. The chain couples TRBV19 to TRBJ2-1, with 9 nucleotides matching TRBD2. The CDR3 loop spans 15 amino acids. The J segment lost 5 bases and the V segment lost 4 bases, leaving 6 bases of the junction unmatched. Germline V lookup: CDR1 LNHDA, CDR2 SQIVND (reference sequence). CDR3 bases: TGTGCCAGTAGTAAGGAGCGGGAGGCCCACAATGAGCAGTTCTTC. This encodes CASSKEREAHNEQFF. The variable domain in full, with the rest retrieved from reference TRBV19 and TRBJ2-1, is DGGITQSPKYLFRKEGQNVTLSCEQNLNHDAMYWYRQDPGQGLRLIYYSQIVNDFQKGDIAEGYSVSREKKESFPLTVTSAQKNPTAFYLCASSKEREAHNEQFFGPGTRLTVL.

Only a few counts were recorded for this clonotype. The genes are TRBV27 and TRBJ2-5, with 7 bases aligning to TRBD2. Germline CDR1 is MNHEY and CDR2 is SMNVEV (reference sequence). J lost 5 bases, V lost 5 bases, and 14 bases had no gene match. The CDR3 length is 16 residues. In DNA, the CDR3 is TGTGCCAGCAGTCCACTAGACTGGGACGGGGGGGAGACCCAGTACTTC. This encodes CASSPLDWDGGETQYF.

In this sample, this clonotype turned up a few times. This CDR3 reads CASSLAGGGVKLFF. The DNA for the CDR3 is TGTGCCAGCAGCTTAGCGGGGGGCGGCGTAAAACTGTTTTTT. The chain carries TRBV7-9 and TRBJ1-4; the D gene is possibly TRBD1 (6 bases). Germline values: CDR1 SEHNR, CDR2 FQNEAQ (reference sequence). V gave up 0 bases and J gave up 10 bases, with 12 bases separating them. The CDR3 contains 14 residues.

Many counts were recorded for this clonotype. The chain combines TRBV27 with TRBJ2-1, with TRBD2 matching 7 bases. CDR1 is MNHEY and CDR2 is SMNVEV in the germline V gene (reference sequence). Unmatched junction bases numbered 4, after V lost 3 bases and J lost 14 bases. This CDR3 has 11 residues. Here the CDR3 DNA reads TGTGCCAGCAGTTTGGGCGGGAGAAAGTTCTTC. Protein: CASSLGGRKFF.

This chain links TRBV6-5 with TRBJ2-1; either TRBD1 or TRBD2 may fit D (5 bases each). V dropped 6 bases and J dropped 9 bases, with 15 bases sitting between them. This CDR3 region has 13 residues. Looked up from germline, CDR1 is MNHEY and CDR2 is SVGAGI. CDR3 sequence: CASSPNGAGEQFF. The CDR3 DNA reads TGTGCCAGCAGCCCCAATGGGGCGGGTGAGCAGTTCTTC.

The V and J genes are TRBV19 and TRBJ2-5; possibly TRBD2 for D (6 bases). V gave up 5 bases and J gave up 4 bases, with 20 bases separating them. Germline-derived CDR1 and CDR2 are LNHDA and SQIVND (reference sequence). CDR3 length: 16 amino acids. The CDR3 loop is CASSVTGTRGGETQYF. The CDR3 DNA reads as TGTGCCAGTAGTGTTACCGGGACCCGGGGAGGAGAGACCCAGTACTTC.

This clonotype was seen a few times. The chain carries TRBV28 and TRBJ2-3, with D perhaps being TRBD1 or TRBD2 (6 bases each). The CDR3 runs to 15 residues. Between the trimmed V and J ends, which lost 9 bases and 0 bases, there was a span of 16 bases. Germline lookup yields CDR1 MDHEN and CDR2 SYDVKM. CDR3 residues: CASIGGSKSTDTQYF. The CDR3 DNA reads TGTGCCAGTATAGGGGGGTCCAAAAGCACAGATACGCAGTATTTT.

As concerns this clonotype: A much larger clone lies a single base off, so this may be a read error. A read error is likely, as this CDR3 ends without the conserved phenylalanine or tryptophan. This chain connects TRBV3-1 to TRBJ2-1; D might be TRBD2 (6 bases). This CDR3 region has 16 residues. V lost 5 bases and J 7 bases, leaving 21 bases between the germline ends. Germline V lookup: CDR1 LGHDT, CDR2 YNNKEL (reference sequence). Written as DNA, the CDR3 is TGTGCCAGCAGCTGGTCCTCGGGACTCGGTTATAATGAGCAGTTCTTA. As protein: CASSWSSGLGYNEQFL.

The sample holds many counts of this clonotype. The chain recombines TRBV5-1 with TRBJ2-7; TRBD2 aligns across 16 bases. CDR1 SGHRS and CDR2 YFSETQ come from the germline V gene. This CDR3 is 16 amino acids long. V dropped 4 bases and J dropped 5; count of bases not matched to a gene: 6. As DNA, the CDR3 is TGCGCCAGCAGCGGGGGACTAGCGGGGGGGGTCGACGAGCAGTACTTC. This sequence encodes CASSGGLAGGVDEQYF.

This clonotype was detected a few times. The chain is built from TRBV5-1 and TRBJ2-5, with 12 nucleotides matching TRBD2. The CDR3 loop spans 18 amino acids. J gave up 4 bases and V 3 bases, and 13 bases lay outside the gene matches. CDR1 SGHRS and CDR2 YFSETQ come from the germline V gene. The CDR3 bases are TGCGCCAGCAGCTCCTACCCCGGACTAGCGGGGTTCGCAGAGACCCAGTACTTC. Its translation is CASSSYPGLAGFAETQYF.

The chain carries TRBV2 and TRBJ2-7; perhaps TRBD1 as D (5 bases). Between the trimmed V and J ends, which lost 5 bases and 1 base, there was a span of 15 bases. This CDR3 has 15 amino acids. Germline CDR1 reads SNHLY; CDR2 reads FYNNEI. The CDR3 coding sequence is TGTGCCAGCAGTACGGCGACAGTTATTTCCTACGAGCAGTACTTC. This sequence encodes CASSTATVISYEQYF.

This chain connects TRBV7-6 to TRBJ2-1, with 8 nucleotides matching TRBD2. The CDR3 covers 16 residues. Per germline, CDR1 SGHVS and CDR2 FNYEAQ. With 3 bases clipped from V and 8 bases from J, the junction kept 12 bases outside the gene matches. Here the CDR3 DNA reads TGTGCCAGCAGCTTCCCGACTAGCGCGAGAGGATATGAGCAGTTCTTC. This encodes CASSFPTSARGYEQFF. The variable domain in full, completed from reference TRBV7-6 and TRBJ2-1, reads GAGVSQSPRYKVTKRGQDVALRCDPISGHVSLYWYRQALGQGPEFLTYFNYEAQQDKSGLPNDRFSAERPEGSISTLTIQRTEQRDSAMYRCASSFPTSARGYEQFFGPGTRLTVL.

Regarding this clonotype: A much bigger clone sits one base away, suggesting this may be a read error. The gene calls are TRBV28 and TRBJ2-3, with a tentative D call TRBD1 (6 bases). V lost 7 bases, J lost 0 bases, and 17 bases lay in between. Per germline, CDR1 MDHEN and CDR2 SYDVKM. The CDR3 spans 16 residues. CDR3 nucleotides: TGTGCCAGCACCGCCAGCTGGGACATCAGCACAGATACGCAGTATTTT. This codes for CASTASWDISTDTQYF.

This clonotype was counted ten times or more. The CDR3, as DNA: TGTGCCAGCAGTTTATTGAACGGGATTGCCTACGAGCAGTACTTC. Amino acids: CASSLLNGIAYEQYF. The chain recombines TRBV28 with TRBJ2-7; TRBD2 is a possible D gene (5 bases). Looked up from germline, CDR1 is MDHEN and CDR2 is SYDVKM. The CDR3 length is 15 residues. Between the trimmed V and J ends, which lost 1 base and 2 bases, there was a span of 12 bases. Complete variable domain (other parts from reference TRBV28 and TRBJ2-7): DVKVTQSSRYLVKRTGEKVFLECVQDMDHENMFWYRQDPGLGLRLIYFSYDVKMKEKGDIPEGYSVSREKKERFSLILESASTNQTSMYLCASSLLNGIAYEQYFGPGTRLTVT.

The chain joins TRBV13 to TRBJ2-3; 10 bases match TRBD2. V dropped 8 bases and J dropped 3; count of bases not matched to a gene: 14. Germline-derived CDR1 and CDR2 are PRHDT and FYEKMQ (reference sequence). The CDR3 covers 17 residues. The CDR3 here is CASGRLAGAGGTDTQYF. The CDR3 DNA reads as TGTGCCAGCGGGAGGCTAGCGGGAGCTGGGGGGACAGATACGCAGTATTTT.

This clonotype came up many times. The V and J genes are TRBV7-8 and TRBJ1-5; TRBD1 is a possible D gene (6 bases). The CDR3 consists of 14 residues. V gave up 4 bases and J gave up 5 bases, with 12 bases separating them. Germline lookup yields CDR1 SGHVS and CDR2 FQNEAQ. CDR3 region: CASSYRDNDQPQHF. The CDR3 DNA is TGTGCCAGCAGCTACCGGGACAATGATCAGCCCCAGCATTTT.